Listed below are T cell receptor beta chains from one sample, sequenced in a study of early T cells in non-severe SARS-CoV-2 infection. TCRdb re-called the 5' RACE reads with MiXCR, one entry per CDR3 protein. The profile covers around 89,000 distinct CDR3 sequences, with around 15% appearing a single time and less than 0.6% taken by the ten largest. Specimen: whole blood. The source of these receptors is an adult who was a healthcare worker with PCR-confirmed SARS-CoV-2 infection or an uninfected control (not recorded which). The CDR3 runs from the conserved cysteine through the conserved F or W. The order of the fields is clone size, J gene, V gene, D gene, CDR3 DNA, CDR3 protein. D genes are given only for firm matches. Expanded clones are given a class, and other clones once, few, many or no size at all.

. TRBJ2-3 TRBV10-3 . TGTGCCATCAGTGGAGACAAGTCCGGTACGCAGTATTTT CAISGDKSGTQYF
. TRBJ1-1 TRBV29-1 . TGCAGCGTTACCACGCAGGGGCTTGCGGAAGCTTTCTTT CSVTTQGLAEAFF
. TRBJ2-1 TRBV5-4 . TGTGCCAGCAAGCCTGGGACGGTCTCGGGAAATGAGCAGTTCTTC CASKPGTVSGNEQFF
. TRBJ2-1 TRBV12-3/TRBV12-4 . TGTGCCAGCAGTCCGCAGGGTATTGAGCAGTTCTTC CASSPQGIEQFF
few TRBJ1-5 TRBV3-1 . TGTGCCAGCAGCCAAGTCGCTGCTCAGCCCCAGCATTTT CASSQVAAQPQHF
few TRBJ2-2 TRBV7-2 . TGTGCCAGCAGCCAACGGTTCATGAACACCGGGGAGCTGTTTTTT CASSQRFMNTGELFF
. TRBJ1-6 TRBV25-1 TRBD1 TGTGCCAGCAGAACAGGGGTTGGTTCACCCCTCCACTTT CASRTGVGSPLHF
. TRBJ1-3 TRBV30 . TGTGCCGGGGCCGTGGGGCCTGGAAACACCATATATTTT CAGAVGPGNTIYF
. TRBJ1-2 TRBV7-9 . TGTGCCAGCAGCTTCCTGCCAGAGGGGGATTATGGCGGCTACACCTTC CASSFLPEGDYGGYTF
few TRBJ1-2 TRBV29-1 TRBD1 TGCAGCGTAATAGGACAGGGGGCTAGGTTTGGCTACACCTTC CSVIGQGARFGYTF
. TRBJ1-1 TRBV6-5 TRBD1 TGTGCCAGCAGCCGGGACAGATCAAACACTGAAGCTTTCTTT CASSRDRSNTEAFF
. TRBJ2-3 TRBV6-5 TRBD2 TGTGCCAGCAGTTACGCGCAACCGGGGGGGAACACAGATACGCAGTATTTT CASSYAQPGGNTDTQYF
. TRBJ2-2 TRBV12-3/TRBV12-4 . TGTGCCAGCAGTATCCGTCCGGGACGGAATAACGCGAACACCGGGGAGCTGTTTTTT CASSIRPGRNNANTGELFF
few TRBJ1-2 TRBV4-1 . TGCGCCAGCAGCCAAGACGGCAGGGGCTATGGCTACACCTTC CASSQDGRGYGYTF
. TRBJ1-2 TRBV7-2 . TGTGCCAGCAGCTTACGGGCGGACAGTAGATATGGCTACACCTTC CASSLRADSRYGYTF
. TRBJ1-2 TRBV14 TRBD1 TGTGCCAGCAGCCAAGGGACAGGGGGCTATGGCTACGCCTTC CASSQGTGGYGYAF
many TRBJ1-1 TRBV12-3/TRBV12-4 . TGTGCCAGCAGTCCCAGAGGGGGGAACACTGAAGCTTTCTTT CASSPRGGNTEAFF
few TRBJ1-6 TRBV4-1 TRBD1 TGCGCCAGCAGCCAGCCCGGGACAGGGAATTCACCCCTCCACTTT CASSQPGTGNSPLHF
. TRBJ2-3 TRBV3-1 TRBD1 TGTGCCAGCAGCCATCTTCCTCCGGGACAGATGCAGTATTTT CASSHLPPGQMQYF
. TRBJ1-2 TRBV9 . TGTGCCAGCAGCCGTGACATTCATGGCTACACCTTC CASSRDIHGYTF
many TRBJ2-1 TRBV5-1 TRBD1 TGCGCCAGCACCGACAGGGGATCCTACAATGAGCAGTTCTTC CASTDRGSYNEQFF
few TRBJ2-5 TRBV11-2 . TGTGCCAGCAGCTTTGCGGGGGCACAAGAGACCCAGTACTTC CASSFAGAQETQYF
many TRBJ2-6 TRBV19 . TGTGCCAGTAGTATCCATTTGGGACGGGGGACCTCTGGGGCCAACGTCCTGACTTTC CASSIHLGRGTSGANVLTF
few TRBJ2-1 TRBV5-5 TRBD1 TGTGCCAGCAGCTTGGATTCGGACAGGGAGCAGATCGACCTTTACAATGAGCAGTTCTTC CASSLDSDREQIDLYNEQFF
. TRBJ1-3 TRBV28 . TGTGCCAGCAGTTTAGGGGGGCAGGCTGGAAACACCATATATTTT CASSLGGQAGNTIYF
. TRBJ2-3 TRBV7-8 . TGTGCCAGCAGCCCCCCTAGACTAGGCCATACGCAGTATTTT CASSPPRLGHTQYF
many TRBJ2-2 TRBV10-3 TRBD1 TGTGCCATCAGCGGACAGGGGGCGAGCACCGGGGAGCTGTTTTTT CAISGQGASTGELFF
few TRBJ2-3 TRBV30 . TGTGCCTGGACCCGATGGGGCCGAACAGATACGCAGTATTTT CAWTRWGRTDTQYF
. TRBJ2-2 TRBV19 . TGTGCCAGTAGTATCGGGACGGAGATACCCGGGGAGCTGTTTTTT CASSIGTEIPGELFF
few TRBJ1-1 TRBV5-1 . TGCGCCAGCAGCTTACAGGGACAAAACACTGAAGCTTTCTTT CASSLQGQNTEAFF
many TRBJ2-6 TRBV9 TRBD2 TGTGCCAGCAGCGTAAGCGGGGGGGCCCTGGTAGGGGCCAACGTCCTGACTTTC CASSVSGGALVGANVLTF
. TRBJ2-6 TRBV11-3 . TGTGCCAGCAGCTTAGGAGCAACAGGGGGGGCCAACGTCCTGACTTTC CASSLGATGGANVLTF
. TRBJ2-3 TRBV29-1 TRBD2 TGCAGCGTTGAAGGTGGTACTAGCGGGGCCACAGATACGCAGTATTTT CSVEGGTSGATDTQYF
few TRBJ2-3 TRBV7-7 TRBD1 TGTGCCAGCAGCGAAGGACAGGGCACAGATACGCAGTATTTT CASSEGQGTDTQYF
few TRBJ2-2 TRBV25-1 . TGTGCCAGCAGTGAATATGGCGGACTCGCGAACACCGGGGAGCTGTTTTTT CASSEYGGLANTGELFF
many TRBJ1-2 TRBV4-1 TRBD1 TGCGCCAGCAGCCAGGCCGGGACAGGGAAACTCTATGGCTACACCTTC CASSQAGTGKLYGYTF
few TRBJ1-4 TRBV20-1 . TGCAGTGCTAGGGCCTGGGGGGCCGAGGAAAAACTGTTTTTT CSARAWGAEEKLFF
. TRBJ2-6 TRBV2 TRBD1 TGTGCCAGCAGGTTGACAGGGGATGGGGCCAACGTCCTGACTTTC CASRLTGDGANVLTF
. TRBJ2-1 TRBV7-6 . TGTGCCAGCAGCTTAGTGGGTCCGGGCCAAGGGAGCAATGAGCAGTTCTTC CASSLVGPGQGSNEQFF
. TRBJ2-2 TRBV2 TRBD2 TGTGCCAGCACGGCTAGCGGGGCCGGGGAGCTGTTTTTT CASTASGAGELFF
many TRBJ2-1 TRBV25-1 . TGTGCCAGCAGCGAACAGGCAGGGCTGTACAATGAGCAGTTCTTC CASSEQAGLYNEQFF
few TRBJ2-2 TRBV11-3 TRBD2 TGTGCCAGCAGCTCCGGAAGACTAGCGGGGTACGGGGAGCTGTTTTTT CASSSGRLAGYGELFF
. TRBJ1-1 TRBV7-9 . TGTGCCAGCAGCTTAGTTCAATCCTCGAACACTGAAGCTTTCTTT CASSLVQSSNTEAFF